This T cell receptor (beta chain) was retrieved from a study of cytomegalovirus exposure and HLA in healthy donors. PCR used 60 Vbeta primers and 13 Jbeta primers. Only in-frame clones appear in the TCRdb table, and some are missing; sequencing was by immunoSEQ multiplex PCR. The table has 110,000 to 150,000 clones, about 80% seen once. Overall study findings and caveats: The study found most TCR sequences rare, yet found some public TCRs in many donors. Donors were assumed by presence/absence analyses to have roughly uniform sequencing depth. A missense variant in DCLRE1C was later tied to TCR beta V- and J-gene trimming. A later analysis showed TCR association rates differing by HLA locus, peaking at DRB1 and lowest at HLA-C.

As regards this clone: Its antigen remains unknown.

After removal of 6 bases from V and 14 bases from J, the junction contained 14 bases not matched to a gene. CDR1 MNHNS and CDR2 SASEGT come from the germline V gene. There are 14 residues in the CDR3. The TCR sequence derives from a male donor in good health and CMV-seropositive. Input material: PBMCs. The V and J genes are TRBV6-1 and TRBJ1-4, with 8 bases matching TRBD1. CDR3 nucleotides: TGTGCCAGCAGGAGACCCGGACAGGGCCCTTATCTGTTTTTT. This encodes CASRRPGQGPYLFF.